This TCR beta chain was obtained from a study of T cell responses to AZD1222 COVID-19 vaccine. Study findings and constraints: Vaccine-associated CD4 TCRs spanned spike, dominant at 160-218 and 743-854. Donor demographics were predominantly white British with a female majority; clonal diversity may be underestimated. AZD1222 recipients seropositive at baseline numbered only six or seven.

After removal of 1 base from V and 7 bases from J, the junction contained 5 bases not matched to a gene. The CDR3 runs to 15 residues. CDR1 and CDR2 (germline): SGHTA, FQGNSA. Notes on this clone: The target antigen is unknown.

Assay used: immunoSEQ multiplex PCR; TCRdb lists only in-frame clones, some missing. The top ten clones hold roughly 5% of a sample with 130,000 to 150,000 clones, roughly 89% of them seen once. V gene TRBV7-2 combines with J gene TRBJ1-3; TRBD1 agrees at 9 bases. The sequence was obtained from an adult in good health. The sample consisted of peripheral blood, taken on day 0 of AZD1222 vaccination. CDR3 protein: CASSLVRTGENTIYF. For the CDR3, the DNA is TGTGCCAGCAGCTTAGTCCGGACAGGGGAGAACACCATATATTTT.